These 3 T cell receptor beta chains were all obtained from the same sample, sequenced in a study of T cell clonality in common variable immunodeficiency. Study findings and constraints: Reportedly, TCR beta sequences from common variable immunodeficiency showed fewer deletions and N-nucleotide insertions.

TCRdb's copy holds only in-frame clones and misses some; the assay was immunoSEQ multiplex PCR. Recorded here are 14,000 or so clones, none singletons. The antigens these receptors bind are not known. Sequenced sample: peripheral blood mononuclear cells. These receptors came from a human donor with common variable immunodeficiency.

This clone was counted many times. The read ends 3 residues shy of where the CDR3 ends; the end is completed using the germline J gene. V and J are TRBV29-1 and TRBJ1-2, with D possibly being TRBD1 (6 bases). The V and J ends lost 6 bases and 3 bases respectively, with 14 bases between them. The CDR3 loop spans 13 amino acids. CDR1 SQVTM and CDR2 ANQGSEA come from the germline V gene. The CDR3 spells CSVKTGFYYGYTF. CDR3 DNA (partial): TGCAGCGTAAAAACAGGGTTCTACTATGGC.

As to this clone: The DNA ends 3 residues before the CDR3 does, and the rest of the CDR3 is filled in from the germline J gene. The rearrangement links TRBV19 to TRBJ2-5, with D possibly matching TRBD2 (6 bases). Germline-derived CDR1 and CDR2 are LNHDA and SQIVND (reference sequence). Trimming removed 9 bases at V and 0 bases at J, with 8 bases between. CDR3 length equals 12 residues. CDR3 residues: CASGGDQETQYF. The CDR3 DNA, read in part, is TGTGCCAGCGGGGGTGACCAAGAGACC.

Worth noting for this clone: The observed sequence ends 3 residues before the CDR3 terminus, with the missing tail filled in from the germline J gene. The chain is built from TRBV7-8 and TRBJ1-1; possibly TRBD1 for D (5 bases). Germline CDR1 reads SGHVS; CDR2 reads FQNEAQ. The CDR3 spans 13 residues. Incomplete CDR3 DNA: TGTGCCAGCAGCTTAGGAGGGGCTAGCGGC. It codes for CASSLGGASG. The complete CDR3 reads CASSLGGASGAFF.